One and the same sample provided the 10 T cell receptor beta chains below, sequenced in a study of T cells after yellow fever vaccination. TCRdb itself ran the 5' RACE reads through MiXCR, one entry per CDR3 protein. The sample lists approximately 550,000 distinct CDR3 sequences, under 25% occurring once. The sample in question was PBMCs, obtained 15 days after the yellow fever booster vaccination. The receptors were gathered from a man between 25 and 39 years old who received the YFV17D yellow fever vaccine.

The sample holds one count of this clonotype. The rearrangement joins TRBV20-1 to TRBJ2-7; the D gene is possibly TRBD2 (6 bases). CDR1 and CDR2 from the germline V gene are DFQATT and SNEGSKA (reference sequence). This CDR3 has 12 amino acids. The V end was cut by 2 bases, the J end by 6 bases, with 11 bases between. The CDR3, as DNA: TGCAGTGCTAGACGGAGGGAATTCGAGCAGTACTTC. Translation gives CSARRREFEQYF.

This sequence joins TRBV5-6 and TRBJ2-1, with 8 bases lining up with TRBD2. This CDR3 contains 16 residues. The V gene end was trimmed by 4 bases and the J gene end by 0 bases; junction bases not matched to a gene: 6. Per germline, CDR1 SGHDT and CDR2 YYEEEE. CDR3 residues: CASSLTSASSYNEQFF. The DNA for the CDR3 is TGTGCCAGCAGCCTGACTAGCGCGAGCTCCTACAATGAGCAGTTCTTC.

This clonotype was seen a handful of times. The junction departs from germline at one end; a sequencing error may be responsible. The V call is TRBV5-1, the J call TRBJ2-2, with a weak D call TRBD2 (6 bases). Germline assignment: CDR1 SGHRS and CDR2 YFSETQ. The length of the CDR3 is 14 residues. The CDR3: CASSLAVNTGELFF. The CDR3 region has the DNA TGTGCCAGCAGCTTAGCGGTTAACACCGGGGAGCTGTTTTTT.

This clonotype was seen at least ten times. The V and J genes are TRBV12-3 or TRBV12-4 and TRBJ2-1; 7 nucleotides align to TRBD2. The CDR3 is 15 residues long. V dropped 2 bases and J dropped 9; count of bases not matched to a gene: 10. The DNA of the CDR3 is TGTGCCAGCAGTTTACAGGCGGGAGCCCTGCTTGAGCAGTTCTTC. Residues: CASSLQAGALLEQFF.

This clonotype was counted only a few times. The CDR3 spells CASRQQYGANEQFF. The CDR3 nucleotides are TGTGCCAGCAGGCAACAGTACGGGGCCAATGAGCAGTTCTTC. The chain recombines TRBV5-8 with TRBJ2-1, with D perhaps matching TRBD1 or TRBD2 (5 bases each). Looked up from germline, CDR1 is SGHTS and CDR2 is YDEGEE. V dropped 5 bases and J dropped 6 bases, with 15 bases sitting between them. The CDR3 runs to 14 residues.

The table lists this clonotype with a count of one. This chain links TRBV28 with TRBJ1-1, with D possibly being TRBD1 (5 bases). Germline V gives CDR1 MDHEN, CDR2 SYDVKM. The length of the CDR3 is 13 residues. V lost 5 bases to trimming and J lost 5 bases, with 12 bases between them. CDR3 coding DNA: TGTGCCAGCAGTACCAGGGTTGTGACTGAAGCTTTCTTT. Its translation is CASSTRVVTEAFF.

This chain uses TRBV7-2 with TRBJ2-7, with a tentative D call TRBD1 (7 bases). Germline V gives CDR1 SGHTA, CDR2 FQGNSA. V lost 5 bases, J lost 6 bases, and 14 bases lay in between. There are 13 residues in the CDR3. The CDR3 region is CASSDARGAEQYF. Written as DNA, the CDR3 is TGTGCCAGCAGCGATGCCAGGGGGGCCGAGCAGTACTTC.

The V gene is TRBV6-5, the J gene TRBJ2-3; 14 bases line up with TRBD2. Germline CDR1 and CDR2: MNHEY and SVGAGI. Germline trimming cut 2 bases from V and 6 bases from J; bases unmatched to any gene: 7. This CDR3 is built from 17 residues. CDR3 in amino acids: CASSYGTSGSLGDTQYF. The CDR3 nucleotides read TGTGCCAGCAGTTACGGGACTAGCGGGAGCTTGGGGGATACGCAGTATTTT.

This clonotype was detected only a few times. This chain connects TRBV12-3 or TRBV12-4 to TRBJ2-1; 8 bases map to TRBD2. The junction had 9 bases not matched to a gene; V was cut back by 5 bases and J by 0 bases. This CDR3 contains 17 residues. The CDR3 sequence: CASSRGGPQNSYNEQFF. CDR3 bases: TGTGCCAGCAGTCGGGGGGGGCCGCAGAACTCCTACAATGAGCAGTTCTTC.

J is TRBJ1-3 and V is TRBV12-3 or TRBV12-4; D is uncertain. Trimming took 3 bases from V and 10 from J, leaving 4 bases between them. The CDR3 is 10 residues long. The CDR3 sequence is CASSFLTIYF. As DNA, the CDR3 is TGTGCCAGCAGTTTCCTAACCATATATTTT.